Listed below are T cell receptor beta chains from one sample, sequenced in a study of blood T cell repertoires in COVID-19. Profiling relied on immunoSEQ multiplex PCR, and the TCRdb table lists in-frame clones only, not all of them. The sample lists about 59,000 clones, roughly 87% occurring once. Source material: peripheral blood. These receptors originate from a man aged 80 or over in a cohort sampled during active COVID-19. Both conserved end residues are part of each CDR3. A D gene is named only where the DNA matches it firmly. A clone size is listed for some rows: how often the clone was seen (once, few, many), or a class if it is expanded.

clone_size j_call d_call v_call cdr3_nt cdr3_aa
. TRBJ2-3 TRBD2 TRBV10-1 TGCGCCAGCAGTGATAGGCGTAGCGGGGCTATAGATACGCAGTATTTT CASSDRRSGAIDTQYF
. TRBJ2-7 . TRBV3-1/TRBV3-2 TGTGCCAGCAGCCACAGTGCCTACGAGCAGTACTTC CASSHSAYEQYF
once TRBJ2-1 . TRBV5-6 TGTGCCAGCAGCTTGGGGCCTAACGGGGATGAGCAGTTCTTC CASSLGPNGDEQFF
. TRBJ2-2 TRBD1 TRBV10-3 TGTGCCATCAATAGACAGGACAGGGGTAACACCGGGGAGCTGTTTTTT CAINRQDRGNTGELFF
. TRBJ1-5 . TRBV6-5 TGTGCCAGCAGTTACGGCCGGGATATCCAGCCCCAGCATTTT CASSYGRDIQPQHF
. TRBJ2-5 . TRBV5-1 TGCGCCAGCAGCTTGAGCGAGACCCAGTACTTC CASSLSETQYF
. TRBJ2-7 . TRBV7-2 TGTGCCACTGGGGAGCGGTCCTACGAGCAGTACTTC CATGERSYEQYF
. TRBJ1-1 TRBD1 TRBV9 TGTGCCAGCAGCGCCTTAGGGACAGAAGGCACTGAAGCTTTCTTT CASSALGTEGTEAFF
. TRBJ1-6 . TRBV7-9 TGTGCCAGCAGCTTAGAAGAGTATAATTCACCCCTCCACTTT CASSLEEYNSPLHF
. TRBJ1-6 . TRBV4-3 TGCGCCAGCAGGGCCGGGGGGTCCGATAATTCACCCCTCCACTTT CASRAGGSDNSPLHF
few TRBJ1-4 . TRBV27 TGTGCCAGCAGTTCGTATTTTACCGGGAGCTGGGGGGAAAATGAAAAACTGTTTTTT CASSSYFTGSWGENEKLFF
few TRBJ2-1 . TRBV24-1 TGTGCCACCAGTGATGTGAGGGATGAGCAGTTCTTC CATSDVRDEQFF
. TRBJ2-2 . TRBV24-1 TGTGCCACCAGCGGGCAGGGCTTCACCGGGGAGCTGTTTTTT CATSGQGFTGELFF
once TRBJ2-5 TRBD2 TRBV5-4 TGTGCCAGCAGCCTCAGCGGGGGGGCTTTGGAGACCCAGTACTTC CASSLSGGALETQYF
few TRBJ2-7 . TRBV18 TGTGCCAGCTCACCAATACGGTCAGGGGCCTCCTACGAGCAGTACTTC CASSPIRSGASYEQYF
. TRBJ1-5 . TRBV9 TGTGCCAGCAGCGTAACAGGACAGAGGGGTCAGCCCCAGCATTTT CASSVTGQRGQPQHF
. TRBJ2-1 TRBD2 TRBV5-4 TGTGCCAGCAGCCCTGGACTAGCGGGAAACAATGAGCAGTTCTTC CASSPGLAGNNEQFF
. TRBJ2-3 TRBD2 TRBV6-4 TGTGCCAGCTGTTCGGAGGCGGGAGTTGCAGATACGCAGTATTTT CASCSEAGVADTQYF
. TRBJ2-7 . TRBV29-1 TGCAGCGTCCCCCGCGGCGGAAGCTCCTACGAGCAGTACTTC CSVPRGGSSYEQYF
. TRBJ1-2 TRBD1 TRBV7-2 TGTGCCAGCAGCTTAGGAATAGTTCCAGGACAGGGAGGTGGCTACACCTTC CASSLGIVPGQGGGYTF
. TRBJ2-5 . TRBV18 TGTGCCAGCTCACGGAGTGTCGCGGGGAAAGAGACCCAGTACTTC CASSRSVAGKETQYF
few TRBJ2-3 TRBD2 TRBV7-8 TGTGCCAGCAGCCCCGGGACTAGCGGGGGGGACCCAGATACGCAGTATTTT CASSPGTSGGDPDTQYF
. TRBJ2-3 . TRBV5-1 TGCGCCAGCAGCTTGGCCGGGCGGAGGAACACAGATACGCAGTATTTT CASSLAGRRNTDTQYF
. TRBJ2-1 TRBD2 TRBV3-1/TRBV3-2 TGTGCCAGCAGCCAAGCAGCGGGGAATGAGCAGTTCTTC CASSQAAGNEQFF
. TRBJ1-5 TRBD1 TRBV4-1 TGCGCCAGCAGCCAAGGCGCACAGGGGGCTTATAGCAATCAGCCCCAGCATTTT CASSQGAQGAYSNQPQHF
once TRBJ2-7 TRBD2 TRBV7-2 TGTGCCAGCAGGGCCCGGACTAGCGGCTCCTACGAGCAGTACTTC CASRARTSGSYEQYF
. TRBJ2-7 . TRBV10-2 TGCGCCAGCAGTGATGGGCGGGGTGCCTACGAGCAGTACTTC CASSDGRGAYEQYF
. TRBJ2-1 TRBD1 TRBV27 TGTGCCAGCAGCGAGGGACAGGACTCCTACAATGAGCAGTTCTTC CASSEGQDSYNEQFF
. TRBJ2-2 TRBD2 TRBV3-1/TRBV3-2 TGTGCCAGCAGCCGGCTCCAGAAGGTAGCGGGGGGCGAGACCGGGGAGCTGTTTTTT CASSRLQKVAGGETGELFF
. TRBJ2-3 TRBD2 TRBV9 TGTGCCAGCAGCGTAATGAGCGGGGGGGAGGCAGATACGCAGTATTTT CASSVMSGGEADTQYF
once TRBJ2-1 . TRBV9 TGTGCCAGCAGCGGCCGCGGGACGGCGAATTACAATGAGCAGTTCTTC CASSGRGTANYNEQFF
few TRBJ2-5 . TRBV21-1 TGTGCCAGCAAAAAAAAAGGGACAGGGGACCAAGAGACCCAGTACTTC CASKKKGTGDQETQYF
once TRBJ2-5 . TRBV5-1 TGCGCCAGCAGCTTGGCTGGGAGCCAAGAGACCCAGTACTTC CASSLAGSQETQYF
. TRBJ2-7 . TRBV27 TGTGCCAGCAGTTTACGGGGGATTGACGAGCAGTACTTC CASSLRGIDEQYF
. TRBJ2-1 TRBD2 TRBV9 TGTGCCAGCAGCCAAGGGGGACTAGCGAACGATGAGCAGTTCTTC CASSQGGLANDEQFF
. TRBJ1-3 . TRBV30 TGTGCCTGGAGTGATTCCGGGTTCTCTGGAAACACCATATATTTT CAWSDSGFSGNTIYF
. TRBJ2-1 . TRBV3-1/TRBV3-2 TGTGCCAGCAGCCAAGTTCTAGCGCCCAGCTCCTACAATGAGCAGTTCTTC CASSQVLAPSSYNEQFF
. TRBJ1-1 TRBD1 TRBV5-1 TGCGCCAGCAGCTTGGACTCCAGGGGGCGTCGTGACACTGAAGCTTTCTTT CASSLDSRGRRDTEAFF
. TRBJ2-1 . TRBV7-3 TGTGCCAGCAGCTTAACAGGGGCCAGGGTACGCAATGAGCAGTTCTTC CASSLTGARVRNEQFF
. TRBJ2-3 TRBD2 TRBV27 TGTGCCAGCGCGACTAGCGGGGTCACAGATACGCAGTATTTT CASATSGVTDTQYF
. TRBJ2-7 TRBD1 TRBV24-1 TGTGCCACCAGTGATTCCCGGGACAGGGGTCCGGGGTACGAGCAGTACTTC CATSDSRDRGPGYEQYF
. TRBJ1-5 . TRBV19 TGTGCCAGTAGTATTGGGCAGGGTGATAAGCCCCAGCATTTT CASSIGQGDKPQHF
. TRBJ1-1 . TRBV3-1/TRBV3-2 TGTGCCAGCAGCCCGACTGGGAACACTGAAGCTTTCTTT CASSPTGNTEAFF
once TRBJ2-3 . TRBV11-3 TGTGCCAGCAGCTTAGATCTAGCCAATACGCAGTATTTT CASSLDLANTQYF
. TRBJ1-1 TRBD1 TRBV18 TGTGCCAGCTCCCTGCCCGCACAGGGGGTGAACACTGAAGCTTTCTTT CASSLPAQGVNTEAFF
. TRBJ1-6 TRBD1 TRBV18 TGTGCCAGCTCAGAGACAGGGCCTTCACCCCTCCACTTT CASSETGPSPLHF
. TRBJ2-1 TRBD2 TRBV20-1 TGCAGTGCCAGTCTAGCGGGGTCCTACAATGAGCAGTTCTTC CSASLAGSYNEQFF
. TRBJ1-2 TRBD1 TRBV5-6 TGTGCCAGCAGCTTGGAGGGGACAGGGGGTGGCTACACCTTC CASSLEGTGGGYTF
. TRBJ1-2 . TRBV7-2 TGTGCCAGCAGCTTAGCGCCCCCAGGGGCTAACTATGGCTACACCTTC CASSLAPPGANYGYTF
. TRBJ2-3 TRBD2 TRBV7-9 TGTGCCAGCAGCTTTTTGTTAGCGGGAGACCGCCCAGATACGCAGTATTTT CASSFLLAGDRPDTQYF
. TRBJ1-3 . TRBV11-1 TGTGCCAGCAGCCCGACAGGTTCCTCCTCTGGAAACACCATATATTTT CASSPTGSSSGNTIYF
. TRBJ2-7 . TRBV25-1 TGTGCCAGCAGTGATCTCAGGGGCATAATAGACGAGCAGTACTTC CASSDLRGIIDEQYF
. TRBJ2-7 . TRBV3-1/TRBV3-2 TGTGCCAGCAGCAGACAGGTGCCCTACGAGCAGTACTTC CASSRQVPYEQYF